Following are 27 T cell receptor beta chains from one sample sequenced in a study of Ad26.COV2.S vaccination and SARS-CoV-2 variants. TCRdb's copy holds only in-frame clones and misses some; the assay was immunoSEQ multiplex PCR. There are hundreds of thousands of clones in the sample; roughly nine tenths occur only once, and nearly 1.5% lies in the top ten. The treatment denotes: roughly 20 received Ad26.COV2.S at low or high dose, single or two shots; about 5 received placebo; per-sample allocation not given. Each sample was drawn 63 days after the first injection (of vaccine or placebo). This specimen consisted of peripheral blood, obtained in a trial of Ad26.COV2.S vaccine versus placebo. Source of these receptors: a person aged 18-65 years who received the Ad26.COV2.S COVID-19 vaccine or a placebo.

The chain is built from TRBV3-1 (or the pseudogene TRBV3-2) and TRBJ2-2; TRBD2 matches 12 bases. From germline, CDR1 is LGHDT and CDR2 YNNKEL (reference sequence). The CDR3 consists of 16 residues. The V segment lost 2 bases and the J segment 5 bases; nucleotides outside the gene matches: 3. CDR3 bases: TGTGCCAGCAGCCAACCTAGCGGGAGGGCGACCGGGGAGCTGTTTTTT. This encodes CASSQPSGRATGELFF.

The J gene is TRBJ2-1, the V gene TRBV24-1; TRBD1 is a possible D gene (6 bases). CDR1 is KGHDR, CDR2 SFDVKD, per germline. The CDR3 has 15 residues. With 4 bases removed from V and 0 bases from J, the gap between germline ends came to 9 bases. Here the CDR3 DNA reads TGTGCCACCAGTGACCAGGACAGCTCCTACAATGAGCAGTTCTTC. Encoded protein: CATSDQDSSYNEQFF.

The chain links TRBV19 to TRBJ2-6; TRBD1 is a possible D gene (6 bases). Trimming removed 10 bases from V and 2 bases from J, with 9 bases in between. The length of the CDR3 is 13 residues. Germline V gene data show CDR1 as LNHDA and CDR2 as SQIVND (reference sequence). The CDR3 DNA reads TGTGCCACCGCAGGGGCTGGGGCCAACGTCCTGACTTTC. It encodes CATAGAGANVLTF.

The rearrangement joins TRBV6-5 to TRBJ2-7; the match to TRBD1 covers 9 bases. This CDR3 comprises 13 residues. Germline loops: CDR1 MNHEY, CDR2 SVGAGI. V trimming: 6 bases; J trimming: 6 bases; junction bases outside the gene matches: 6. The CDR3 spells CASRDRGGGEQYF. Here the CDR3 DNA reads TGTGCCAGCAGGGACAGGGGAGGGGGCGAGCAGTACTTC.

The chain is built from TRBV6-5 and TRBJ2-5; 11 positions agree with TRBD2. Germline lookup yields CDR1 MNHEY and CDR2 SVGAGI. The CDR3 runs 15 residues. Trimming took 6 bases from V and 5 from J; bases not matched to a gene: 8. DNA for the CDR3: TGTGCCAGCAGCCGTAGCGGGGGGGCGAGGGAGACCCAGTACTTC. It is translated as CASSRSGGARETQYF.

The V gene is TRBV29-1, the J gene TRBJ2-7; no reliable D call. This CDR3 region has 13 residues. V gave up 3 bases and J gave up 1 base, with 10 bases separating them. The V gene's germline CDR1 is SQVTM and CDR2 ANQGSEA. In DNA form, the CDR3 reads TGCAGCGTTGAGTCGGTCGGGTCCTACGAGCAGTACTTC. Encoded protein: CSVESVGSYEQYF.

V gene TRBV18 combines with J gene TRBJ2-1, with 10 bases lining up with TRBD2. This CDR3 has 15 amino acids. V shed 2 bases, J shed 7 bases, and the junction held 5 bases outside the gene matches. CDR1 and CDR2 from the germline V gene are KGHSH and LQKENI. The CDR3 DNA sequence: TGTGCCAGCTCACCAACTAGCGGGATTACAAATGAGCAGTTCTTC. Translation: CASSPTSGITNEQFF.

Comment on this clone: The junction differs from germline at one of its ends, possibly a read error. The chain joins TRBV3-1 (or the pseudogene TRBV3-2) to TRBJ1-4; 9 bases line up with TRBD1. The CDR3 has 16 amino acids. Germline values: CDR1 LGHDT, CDR2 YNNKEL (reference sequence). The CDR3 bases are TGTGCCAGCAGCCAAGCGGCCGGGACAGGGAATGAGAAACTGTTTTTT. This gives the protein CASSQAAGTGNEKLFF.

This chain connects TRBV5-5 to TRBJ2-1; 8 bases are shared with TRBD2. This CDR3 has 17 amino acids. The germline CDR1 and CDR2 sequences are SGHKS and YYEKEE (reference sequence). V gave up 5 bases and J gave up 7 bases; unmatched junction bases: 17. The CDR3 loop is CASSLLGSGGRENEQFF. The DNA of the CDR3 is TGTGCCAGCAGTTTGTTAGGGAGCGGGGGAAGGGAAAATGAGCAGTTCTTC.

The chain joins TRBV18 to TRBJ2-5; no definite D call. V lost 5 bases to trimming and J lost 1 base, with 5 bases between them. CDR1 is KGHSH, CDR2 LQKENI, per germline. This CDR3 region has 12 residues. CDR3 in amino acids: CASSESQETQYF. The CDR3 DNA is TGTGCCAGCTCAGAATCCCAAGAGACCCAGTACTTC.

This clone was detected only once. J is TRBJ2-7 and V is TRBV7-3; unclear D gene. The ends were cut back, 0 bases at V and 0 bases at J, with 6 bases in the middle. The V gene's germline CDR1 is SGHTA and CDR2 FQGTGA. CDR3 size: 14 residues. The CDR3 DNA reads as TGTGCCAGCAGCTTAACGGACGACTCCTACGAGCAGTACTTC. Translated, it gives CASSLTDDSYEQYF.

The CDR3 DNA sequence: TGTGCCAGCAGGACCGGAGGGGCAGCCGGAAACACCATATATTTT. Translated: CASRTGGAAGNTIYF. The chain couples TRBV7-2 to TRBJ1-3; possibly TRBD1 for D (5 bases). The V end lost 6 bases, the J end lost 4 bases, and 16 bases lay between the germline ends. Germline CDR1 SGHTA, CDR2 FQGNSA. The CDR3 consists of 15 residues.

A single count supports this clone. The chain is built from TRBV5-1 and TRBJ1-1; D is undetermined. The germline V and J ends were trimmed by 0 bases and 7 bases, with 13 bases remaining between them. CDR3 length: 14 residues. CDR1 is SGHRS, CDR2 YFSETQ, per germline. The CDR3 DNA sequence: TGCGCCAGCAGCTTGGGACCGAGCAATGTTGAAGCTTTCTTT. Translating it yields CASSLGPSNVEAFF.

This rearrangement joins TRBV5-1 to TRBJ1-3; D remains unclear. Trimming took off 0 bases at V and 4 bases at J, with 8 bases between the two ends. Germline CDR1 reads SGHRS; CDR2 reads YFSETQ. The CDR3 runs 14 residues. As DNA, the CDR3 is TGCGCCAGCAGCTTGGCGGGGATCGGAAACACCATATATTTT. The encoded protein is CASSLAGIGNTIYF.

V is TRBV24-1 and J is TRBJ2-2; 7 bases map to TRBD1. Per germline, CDR1 KGHDR and CDR2 SFDVKD. V was clipped by 7 bases and J by 6 bases; unmatched bases: 4. The CDR3 is made up of 13 amino acids. The CDR3 DNA reads as TGTGCCACCAGACCGACAGGGCCCGGGGAGCTGTTTTTT. Encoded protein: CATRPTGPGELFF.

The chain recombines TRBV20-1 with TRBJ2-1; perhaps TRBD2 as D (7 bases). CDR1 and CDR2 (germline): DFQATT, SNEGSKA (reference sequence). Trimming took 1 base from V and 12 from J, leaving 10 bases between them. The CDR3 covers 11 residues. The CDR3: CSARVRGGQFF. The CDR3 DNA is TGCAGTGCTAGAGTGAGGGGGGGGCAGTTCTTC.

This clone was recorded once. CDR3 loop: CSASVGTGLLEQFF. DNA for the CDR3: TGCAGTGCTAGTGTGGGGACTGGACTTTTGGAGCAGTTCTTC. The chain combines TRBV20-1 with TRBJ2-1, with D possibly matching TRBD2 (6 bases). This CDR3 is built from 14 residues. With 3 bases removed from V and 10 bases from J, the gap between germline ends came to 19 bases. Germline loops: CDR1 DFQATT, CDR2 SNEGSKA (reference sequence).

The V call is TRBV5-1, the J call TRBJ2-2; 10 bases align to TRBD2. Germline-derived CDR1 and CDR2 are SGHRS and YFSETQ. Trimming cost V 4 bases and J 5 bases; bases outside gene matches: 8. The CDR3 covers 16 residues. Written as DNA, the CDR3 is TGCGCCAGCAGCGGGACTAGCGACAAACGTACCGGGGAGCTGTTTTTT. Amino acids: CASSGTSDKRTGELFF.

The chain couples TRBV9 to TRBJ2-2, with 14 bases identical to TRBD2. Germline CDR1 is SGDLS and CDR2 is YYNGEE. This CDR3 comprises 16 residues. V was clipped by 4 bases and J by 7 bases; unmatched bases: 6. Here the CDR3 reads CASSSGLAGDHGELFF. CDR3 nucleotides: TGTGCCAGCAGCTCGGGACTAGCGGGAGACCACGGGGAGCTGTTTTTT. The variable domain in full, with the rest retrieved from reference TRBV9 and TRBJ2-2, is DSGVTQTPKHLITATGQRVTLRCSPRSGDLSVYWYQQSLDQGLQFLIQYYNGEERAKGNILERFSAQQFPDLHSELNLSSLELGDSALYFCASSSGLAGDHGELFFGEGSRLTVL.

V usage is TRBV9 and J usage is TRBJ2-1; D ambiguous. CDR3 length: 12 amino acids. Looked up from germline, CDR1 is SGDLS and CDR2 is YYNGEE. V lost 0 bases and J 13 bases, leaving 11 bases between the germline ends. The CDR3 spells CASSVAENQQFF. The DNA of the CDR3 is TGTGCCAGCAGCGTAGCGGAGAATCAACAGTTCTTC.

This clone was recorded only once. The V call is TRBV3-1 (or the pseudogene TRBV3-2), the J call TRBJ1-2, with D perhaps TRBD1 (6 bases). Germline assignment: CDR1 LGHDT and CDR2 YNNKEL (reference sequence). V was cut by 1 base and J by 8 bases, with 11 bases left in between. The CDR3 loop spans 13 amino acids. CDR3 coding DNA: TGTGCCAGCAGCCAAGGGGGGGGCGTAGGCTACACCTTC. Encoded protein: CASSQGGGVGYTF.

The V and J genes are TRBV12-3 or TRBV12-4 and TRBJ2-4, with D hard to call. Trimming took off 1 base at V and 1 base at J, with 2 bases between the two ends. The CDR3 length is 13 residues. The CDR3 nucleotides are TGTGCCAGCAGTTTAGGGGCCAAAAACATTCAGTACTTC. Translating it yields CASSLGAKNIQYF.

The genes are TRBV18 and TRBJ2-1; 7 bases are shared with TRBD2. The length of the CDR3 is 14 residues. V dropped 6 bases and J dropped 7; count of bases not matched to a gene: 9. Germline V CDR1 and CDR2: KGHSH, LQKENI. This CDR3 is CASSTTGTINEQFF. CDR3 in DNA: TGTGCCAGCTCTACAACCGGGACTATTAATGAGCAGTTCTTC.

V gene TRBV7-3 combines with J gene TRBJ1-4; D unresolved. Trimming took 5 bases from V and 0 from J, leaving 1 base between them. The CDR3 is 12 residues long. The germline V gene encodes CDR1 SGHTA and CDR2 FQGTGA. CDR3 sequence: CASSPTNEKLFF. The CDR3 DNA reads as TGTGCCAGCAGCCCAACTAATGAAAAACTGTTTTTT.

The CDR3 loop is CASSGDGGLVTEAFF. CDR3 bases: TGTGCCAGCAGTGGGGACGGGGGCCTGGTCACTGAAGCTTTCTTT. The chain has TRBV2 and TRBJ1-1; a possible D gene is TRBD1 (6 bases). Germline lookup yields CDR1 SNHLY and CDR2 FYNNEI. Trimming stripped 4 bases from V and 4 bases from J, with 16 bases between. The CDR3 sequence is 15 residues long.

The V gene is TRBV6-5, the J gene TRBJ1-5, with 7 bases matching TRBD1. V lost 5 bases to trimming and J lost 3 bases; unmatched junction nucleotides: 4. The CDR3 spans 14 residues. The germline V gene has CDR1 MNHEY and CDR2 SVGAGI. CDR3 in amino acids: CASSRTGFNQPQHF. CDR3 nucleotides: TGTGCCAGCAGTCGGACAGGCTTCAATCAGCCCCAGCATTTT.

This clone came up once. The chain uses TRBV9 and TRBJ2-2, with D possibly TRBD1 on 5 matching bases. Germline assignment: CDR1 SGDLS and CDR2 YYNGEE. This CDR3 spans 15 amino acids. The V end was cut by 0 bases, the J end by 5 bases, with 11 bases between. CDR3 coding DNA: TGTGCCAGCAGCGTAGATCATGGGGCGACCGGGGAGCTGTTTTTT. Protein sequence: CASSVDHGATGELFF.